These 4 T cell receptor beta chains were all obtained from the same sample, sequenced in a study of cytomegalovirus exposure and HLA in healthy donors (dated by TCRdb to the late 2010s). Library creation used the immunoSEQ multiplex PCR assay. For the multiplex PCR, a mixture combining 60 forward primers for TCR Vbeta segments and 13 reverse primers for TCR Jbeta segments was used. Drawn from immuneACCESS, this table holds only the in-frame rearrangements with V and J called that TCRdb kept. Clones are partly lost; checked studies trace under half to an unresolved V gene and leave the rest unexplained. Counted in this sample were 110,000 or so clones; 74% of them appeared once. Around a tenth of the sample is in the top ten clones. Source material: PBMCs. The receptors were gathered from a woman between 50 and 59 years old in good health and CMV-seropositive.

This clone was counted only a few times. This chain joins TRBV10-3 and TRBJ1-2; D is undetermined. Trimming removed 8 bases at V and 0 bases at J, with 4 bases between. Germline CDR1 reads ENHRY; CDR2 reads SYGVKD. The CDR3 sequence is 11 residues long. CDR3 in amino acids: CAISSNYGYTF. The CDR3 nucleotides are TGTGCCATCTCCTCTAACTATGGCTACACCTTC.

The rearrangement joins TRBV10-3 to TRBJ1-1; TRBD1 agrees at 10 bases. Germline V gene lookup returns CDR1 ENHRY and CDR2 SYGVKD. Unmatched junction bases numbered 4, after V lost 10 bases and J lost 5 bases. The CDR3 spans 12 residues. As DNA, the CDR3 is TGTGCCACGACAGGGGGCGAAACTGAAGCTTTCTTT. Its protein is CATTGGETEAFF.

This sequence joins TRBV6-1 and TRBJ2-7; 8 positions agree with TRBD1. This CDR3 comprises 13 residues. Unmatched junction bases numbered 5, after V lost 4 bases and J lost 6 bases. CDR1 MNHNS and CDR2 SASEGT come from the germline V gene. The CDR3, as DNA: TGTGCCAGCAGTGGACAGGGGCCGGCCGAGCAGTACTTC. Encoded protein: CASSGQGPAEQYF.

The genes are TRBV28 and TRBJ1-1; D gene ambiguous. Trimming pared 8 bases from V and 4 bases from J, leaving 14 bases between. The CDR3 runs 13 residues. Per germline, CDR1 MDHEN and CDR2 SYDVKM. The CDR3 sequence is CASEQGGSTEAFF. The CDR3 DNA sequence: TGTGCCAGCGAACAAGGAGGTAGCACTGAAGCTTTCTTT. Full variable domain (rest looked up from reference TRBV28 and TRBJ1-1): DVKVTQSSRYLVKRTGEKVFLECVQDMDHENMFWYRQDPGLGLRLIYFSYDVKMKEKGDIPEGYSVSREKKERFSLILESASTNQTSMYLCASEQGGSTEAFFGQGTRLTVV.